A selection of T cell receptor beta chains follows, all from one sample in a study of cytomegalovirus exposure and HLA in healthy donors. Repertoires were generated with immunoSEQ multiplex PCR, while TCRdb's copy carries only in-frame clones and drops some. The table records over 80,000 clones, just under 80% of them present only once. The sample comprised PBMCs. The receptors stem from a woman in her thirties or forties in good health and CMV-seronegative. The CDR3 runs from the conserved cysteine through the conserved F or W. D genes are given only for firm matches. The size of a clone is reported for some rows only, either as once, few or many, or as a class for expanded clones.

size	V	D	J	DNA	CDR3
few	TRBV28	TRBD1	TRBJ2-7	TGTGCCAGCAGTTTGGGAGCGGACAGGGGCTACGAGCAGTACTTC	CASSLGADRGYEQYF
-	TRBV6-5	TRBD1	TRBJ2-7	TGTGCCAGCAAGGGACAGGGGTCGGCCGAGCAGTACTTC	CASKGQGSAEQYF
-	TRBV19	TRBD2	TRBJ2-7	TGTGCCAGTAGCGACGGGGCGGGAGGGTTCTACGAGCAGTACTTC	CASSDGAGGFYEQYF
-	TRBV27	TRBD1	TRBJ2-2	TGTGCCAGCAGATTCAGAGGGGGCCTTGCCGGGGAGCTGTTTTTT	CASRFRGGLAGELFF
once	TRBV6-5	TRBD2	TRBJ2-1	TGTGCCAGCAGTAAACCTAGCGGGAGTAACAATGAGCAGTTCTTC	CASSKPSGSNNEQFF
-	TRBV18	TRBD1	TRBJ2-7	TGTGCCAGCTCACCACCGGGACAGGGACCCCAGTACTTC	CASSPPGQGPQYF
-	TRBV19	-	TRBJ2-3	TGTGCCAGTAGTATAGATCGGGGAGATACGCAGTATTTT	CASSIDRGDTQYF
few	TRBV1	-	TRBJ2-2	TGCACCAGCAGCCAAGGACTAGCGAGCGGGGAGCTGTTTTTT	CTSSQGLASGELFF
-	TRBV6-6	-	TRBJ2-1	TGTGCCAGCAGTGCGAGTCGGAGCTCCTACAATGAGCAGTTCTTC	CASSASRSSYNEQFF
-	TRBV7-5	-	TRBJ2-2	TGTGTCAGAAGCTCGCAGGGGACAGGGAGCACCGGGGAGCTGTTTTTT	CVRSSQGTGSTGELFF
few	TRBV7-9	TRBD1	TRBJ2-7	TGTGCCAGCAGCTTAGCTGGACAGGGGAACAAGCAGTACTTC	CASSLAGQGNKQYF
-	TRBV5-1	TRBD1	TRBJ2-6	TGCGCCAGCAGCGGAACTTCCGGGACAGGGACTGGGGCCAACGTCCTGACTTTC	CASSGTSGTGTGANVLTF
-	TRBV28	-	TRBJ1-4	TGTGCCAGCAGTCTGGACCGAGGGTTTGAAAAACTGTTTTTT	CASSLDRGFEKLFF
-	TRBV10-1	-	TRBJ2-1	TGCGCCAGCAGTGAGACTAGCCCCGAAGAGCAGTTCTTC	CASSETSPEEQFF
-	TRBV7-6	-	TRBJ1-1	TGTGCCAGCAGCGAGACAGTGGATACTGAAGCTTTCTTT	CASSETVDTEAFF
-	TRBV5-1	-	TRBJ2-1	TGCGCCAGCAGCCAGGGAACTAACCGCAATGAGCAGTTCTTC	CASSQGTNRNEQFF
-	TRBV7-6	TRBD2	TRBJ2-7	TGTGCCAGCAGCCTTTTAGCGGGAGGGCCGGAAGAGCAGTACTTC	CASSLLAGGPEEQYF
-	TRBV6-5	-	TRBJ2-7	TGTGCCAGCAGTTCCACCTACGAGCAGTACTTC	CASSSTYEQYF
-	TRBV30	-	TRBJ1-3	TGTGCCTGGGACAGGTCACACTCTGGAAACACCATATATTTT	CAWDRSHSGNTIYF
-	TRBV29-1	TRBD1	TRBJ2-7	TGCAGCGGAGGACAGGGGGCGAACGAGCAGTACTTC	CSGGQGANEQYF
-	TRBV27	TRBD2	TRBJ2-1	TGTGCCAGCAGCCCGACCGGGACTAGCGGGAGCCGGCCCAACAATGAGCAGTTCTTC	CASSPTGTSGSRPNNEQFF
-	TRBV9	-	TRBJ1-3	TGTGCCAGCAGCGGCGAACAGGGCTCTGGAAACACCATATATTTT	CASSGEQGSGNTIYF
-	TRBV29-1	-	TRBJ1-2	TGCAGCGTTGGATCGCACAGTCAGGTAGTTGGCTACACCTTC	CSVGSHSQVVGYTF
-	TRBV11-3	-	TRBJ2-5	TGTGCCAGCAGCCGCGGACAGCAAGAGACCCAGTACTTC	CASSRGQQETQYF
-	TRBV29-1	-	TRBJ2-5	TGCAGCGTTGAAGTAATCACTGGAGAGACCCAGTACTTC	CSVEVITGETQYF
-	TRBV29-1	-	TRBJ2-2	TGCAGCGTTGGAGAGGGCTCGGCGAACGGGGAGCTGTTTTTT	CSVGEGSANGELFF
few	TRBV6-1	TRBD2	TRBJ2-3	TGTGCCAGCAGTGAAGCTAGCGGGAGCCCAGATACGCAGTATTTT	CASSEASGSPDTQYF
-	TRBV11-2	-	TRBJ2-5	TGTGCCAGCAGCCCCCTATGGCCCGGGGAAGAGACCCAGTACTTC	CASSPLWPGEETQYF
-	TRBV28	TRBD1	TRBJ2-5	TGTGCCGCAAGGGAAAGTCCCGGGACAGGGGGCCAGGAGACCCAGTACTTC	CAARESPGTGGQETQYF
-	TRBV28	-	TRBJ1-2	TGTGCCAGCAGTTCTCGCGGCGCAGCCTATGGCTACACCTTC	CASSSRGAAYGYTF
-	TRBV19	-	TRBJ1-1	TGTGCCAGTACCATTCAGAGGGCTTTCATGAACACTGAAGCTTTCTTT	CASTIQRAFMNTEAFF
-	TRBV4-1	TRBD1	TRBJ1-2	TGCGCCAGCAGCCAAGTAAGGACAGGAGGCTACACCTTC	CASSQVRTGGYTF
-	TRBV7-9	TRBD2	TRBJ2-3	TGTGCCAGCAGCTCTCTAGCGGCTTACACAGATACGCAGTATTTT	CASSSLAAYTDTQYF
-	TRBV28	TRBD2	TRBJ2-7	TGTGCCAGCAGTTTAGAATTCAGCGGGATCTACGAGCAGTACTTC	CASSLEFSGIYEQYF
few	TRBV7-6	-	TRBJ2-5	TGTGCCAGCAGCATTAAAGAGACCCAGTACTTC	CASSIKETQYF
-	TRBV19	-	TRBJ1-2	TGTGCCAGTTCGTCCGGACAGCCTTTTTATGGCTACACCTTC	CASSSGQPFYGYTF
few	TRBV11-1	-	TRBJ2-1	TGTGCCAGCAGCCCGCTAGCGCGTAAGGGTGAGCAGTTCTTC	CASSPLARKGEQFF
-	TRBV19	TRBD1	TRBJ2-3	TGTGCCAGTAGTATGGACAGGGGAGATACGCAGTATTTT	CASSMDRGDTQYF
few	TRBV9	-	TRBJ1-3	TGTGCCAGCAGCGTCAACACTCCAGGGTTGTCCGGAAACACCATATATTTT	CASSVNTPGLSGNTIYF
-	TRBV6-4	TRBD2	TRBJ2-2	TGTGCCACCGGACTAGCGGCCGACACCGGGGAGCTGTTTTTT	CATGLAADTGELFF
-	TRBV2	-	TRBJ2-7	TGTGCCAGCAGTGAGGAGGGAAAGGGGACCTACGAGCAGTACTTC	CASSEEGKGTYEQYF
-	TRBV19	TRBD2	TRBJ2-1	TGTGCCAGTAGTATGTGGGGGACTAGCGGGAGTTTGGATGAGCAGTTCTTC	CASSMWGTSGSLDEQFF
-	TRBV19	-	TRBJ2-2	TGTGCCACCGAGGCGGCGATCGGGGAGCTGTTTTTT	CATEAAIGELFF
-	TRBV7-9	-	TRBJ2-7	TGTGCCAGCACTCCGGGGGAGACCTACGAGCAGTACTTC	CASTPGETYEQYF
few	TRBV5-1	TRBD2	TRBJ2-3	TGCGCCAGCTTCTCCGGACTAGCGGAGCCCACAGATACGCAGTATTTT	CASFSGLAEPTDTQYF
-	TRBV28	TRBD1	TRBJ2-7	TGTGCCAGCAGTTCACACAGGGGGGCCTACGAGCAGTACTTC	CASSSHRGAYEQYF
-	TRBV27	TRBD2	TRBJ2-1	TGTGCCAGCAGTCCCCGTGGAGCGGGAGGTCGCAATGAGCAGTTCTTC	CASSPRGAGGRNEQFF
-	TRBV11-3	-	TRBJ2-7	TGTGCCAGCAGCCCCGGAGGGGAAATTTACGAGCAGTACTTC	CASSPGGEIYEQYF